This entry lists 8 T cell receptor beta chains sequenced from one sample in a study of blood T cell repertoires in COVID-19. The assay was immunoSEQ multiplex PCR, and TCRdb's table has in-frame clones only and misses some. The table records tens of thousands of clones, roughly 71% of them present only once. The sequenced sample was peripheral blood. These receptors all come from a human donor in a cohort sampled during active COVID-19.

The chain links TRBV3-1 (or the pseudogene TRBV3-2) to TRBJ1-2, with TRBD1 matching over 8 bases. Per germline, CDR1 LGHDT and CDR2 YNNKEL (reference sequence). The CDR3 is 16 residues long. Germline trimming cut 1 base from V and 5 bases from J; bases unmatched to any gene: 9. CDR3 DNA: TGTGCCAGCAGCCAAGCCGGCAGGGGGCGTGTTTATGGCTACACCTTC. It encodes CASSQAGRGRVYGYTF.

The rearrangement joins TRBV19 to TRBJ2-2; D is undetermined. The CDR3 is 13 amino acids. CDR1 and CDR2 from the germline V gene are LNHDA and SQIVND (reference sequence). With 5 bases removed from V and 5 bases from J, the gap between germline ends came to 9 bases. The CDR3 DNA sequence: TGTGCCAGTAGTTTTCAGACAACCGGGGAGCTGTTTTTT. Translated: CASSFQTTGELFF.

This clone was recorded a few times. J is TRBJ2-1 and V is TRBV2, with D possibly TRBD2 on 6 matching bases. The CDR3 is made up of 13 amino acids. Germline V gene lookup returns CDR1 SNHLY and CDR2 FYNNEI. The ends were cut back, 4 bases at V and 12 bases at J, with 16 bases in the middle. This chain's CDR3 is CASSVASRGLQFF. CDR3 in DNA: TGTGCCAGCAGTGTCGCTAGCCGGGGGTTGCAGTTCTTC.

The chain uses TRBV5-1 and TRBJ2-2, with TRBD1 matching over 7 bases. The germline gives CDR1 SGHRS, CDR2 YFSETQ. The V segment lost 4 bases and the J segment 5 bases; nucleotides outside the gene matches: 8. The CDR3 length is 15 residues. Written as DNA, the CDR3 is TGCGCCAGCAGCGAAGACAGGGTAGGGACCGGGGAGCTGTTTTTT. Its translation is CASSEDRVGTGELFF.

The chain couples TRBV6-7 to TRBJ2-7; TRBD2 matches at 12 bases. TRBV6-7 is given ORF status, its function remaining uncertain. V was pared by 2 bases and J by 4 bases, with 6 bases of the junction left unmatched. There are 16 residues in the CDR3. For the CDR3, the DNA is TGTGCCAGCAGTTACGCGGCTAGCGGGAGGGCATACGAGCAGTACTTC. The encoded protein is CASSYAASGRAYEQYF.

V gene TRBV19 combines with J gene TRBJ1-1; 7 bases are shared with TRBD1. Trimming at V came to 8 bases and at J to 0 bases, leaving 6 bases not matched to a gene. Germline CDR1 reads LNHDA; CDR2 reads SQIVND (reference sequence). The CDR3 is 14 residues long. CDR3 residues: CASGGTGVNTEAFF. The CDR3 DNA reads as TGTGCCAGTGGGGGTACAGGGGTGAACACTGAAGCTTTCTTT.

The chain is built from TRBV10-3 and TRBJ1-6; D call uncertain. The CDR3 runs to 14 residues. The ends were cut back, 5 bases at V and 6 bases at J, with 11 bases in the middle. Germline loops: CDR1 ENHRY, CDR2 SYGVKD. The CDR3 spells CAISKQKINSPLHF. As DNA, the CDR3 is TGTGCCATCAGTAAACAGAAAATTAATTCACCCCTCCACTTT.

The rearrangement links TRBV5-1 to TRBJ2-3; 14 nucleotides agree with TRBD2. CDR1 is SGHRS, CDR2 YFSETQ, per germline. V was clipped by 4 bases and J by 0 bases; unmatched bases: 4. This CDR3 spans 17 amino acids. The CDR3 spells CASSPGTSGGSTDTQYF. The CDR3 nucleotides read TGCGCCAGCAGCCCTGGGACTAGCGGGGGTAGCACAGATACGCAGTATTTT.